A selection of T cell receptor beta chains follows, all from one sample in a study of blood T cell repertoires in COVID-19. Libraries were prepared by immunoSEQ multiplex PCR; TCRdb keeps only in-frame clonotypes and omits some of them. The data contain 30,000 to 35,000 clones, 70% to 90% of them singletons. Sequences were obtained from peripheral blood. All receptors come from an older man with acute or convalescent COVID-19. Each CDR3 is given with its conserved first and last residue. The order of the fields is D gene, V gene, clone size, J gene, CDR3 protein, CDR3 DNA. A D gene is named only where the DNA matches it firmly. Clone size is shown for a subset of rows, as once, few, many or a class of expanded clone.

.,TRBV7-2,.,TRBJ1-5,CASSAPTGNQPQHF,TGTGCCAGCAGCGCTCCGACAGGCAATCAGCCCCAGCATTTT
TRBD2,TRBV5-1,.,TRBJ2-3,CASSLETSGRHTDTQYF,TGCGCCAGCAGCTTGGAGACTAGCGGGAGACACACAGATACGCAGTATTTT
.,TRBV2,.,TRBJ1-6,CASLEQTNSPLHF,TGTGCCAGCCTGGAACAGACGAATTCACCCCTCCACTTT
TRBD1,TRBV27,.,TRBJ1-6,CASSSGTAYSPLHF,TGTGCCAGCAGTTCCGGGACAGCCTATTCACCCCTCCACTTT
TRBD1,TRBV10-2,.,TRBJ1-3,CASTGGTGGNTIYF,TGCGCCAGCACCGGAGGGACAGGTGGAAACACCATATATTTT
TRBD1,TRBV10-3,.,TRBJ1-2,CAISGGQNYGYTF,TGTGCCATCAGTGGGGGACAGAACTATGGCTACACCTTC
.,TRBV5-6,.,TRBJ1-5,CASSSGVSNQPQHF,TGTGCCAGCAGCTCAGGGGTTAGCAATCAGCCCCAGCATTTT
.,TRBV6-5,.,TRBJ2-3,CASSYGGPDYTQYF,TGTGCCAGCAGTTACGGCGGTCCTGACTATACGCAGTATTTT
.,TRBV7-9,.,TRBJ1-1,CASSPDITEAFF,TGTGCCAGCAGCCCCGACATCACTGAAGCTTTCTTT
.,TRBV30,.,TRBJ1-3,CAWTRGSGNTIYF,TGTGCCTGGACACGGGGCTCTGGAAACACCATATATTTT
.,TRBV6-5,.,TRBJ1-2,CASTTEEGLGYGYTF,TGTGCCAGCACCACCGAGGAGGGACTAGGCTATGGCTACACCTTC
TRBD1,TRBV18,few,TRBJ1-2,CASSPRGQGGGYTF,TGTGCCAGCTCACCACGGGGACAGGGTGGCGGCTACACCTTC
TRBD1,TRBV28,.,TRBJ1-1,CASTDRVRAFF,TGTGCCAGCACTGACAGGGTTCGAGCTTTCTTT
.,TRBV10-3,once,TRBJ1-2,CAISDGAGSYTF,TGTGCCATCAGTGATGGGGCTGGGAGCTACACCTTC
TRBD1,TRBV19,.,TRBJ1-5,CASSWGQGGDQPQHF,TGTGCCAGTAGTTGGGGACAGGGGGGAGATCAGCCCCAGCATTTT
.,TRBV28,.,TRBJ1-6,CASSLSGSSYNSPLHF,TGTGCCAGCAGTTTATCTGGGAGCTCCTATAATTCACCCCTCCACTTT
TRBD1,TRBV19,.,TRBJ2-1,CASSIVGQHNEQFF,TGTGCCAGTAGTATAGTGGGACAGCACAATGAGCAGTTCTTC
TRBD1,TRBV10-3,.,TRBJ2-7,CAISERGQGGYEQYF,TGTGCCATCAGTGAACGGGGACAGGGAGGTTACGAGCAGTACTTC
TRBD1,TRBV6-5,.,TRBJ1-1,CASARDSRGEAFF,TGTGCCAGCGCCCGGGACAGTAGGGGTGAAGCTTTCTTT
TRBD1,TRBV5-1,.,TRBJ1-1,CASAGTGDTEAFF,TGCGCCAGCGCAGGGACAGGGGACACTGAAGCTTTCTTT
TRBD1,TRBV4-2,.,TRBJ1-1,CASGGTGEAFF,TGTGCCAGCGGGGGGACAGGGGAAGCTTTCTTT
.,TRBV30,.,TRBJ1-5,CAWSKSESNQPQHF,TGTGCCTGGAGTAAGTCGGAGAGCAATCAGCCCCAGCATTTT
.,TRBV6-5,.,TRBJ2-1,CASFRGHEQFF,TGTGCCAGTTTCCGAGGGCACGAGCAGTTCTTC
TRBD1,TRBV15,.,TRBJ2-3,CATSRETGGNTDTQYF,TGTGCCACCAGCAGGGAAACAGGGGGGAACACAGATACGCAGTATTTT
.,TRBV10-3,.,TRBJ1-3,CAISDRGTGNTIYF,TGTGCCATCAGCGACCGAGGGACTGGAAACACCATATATTTT
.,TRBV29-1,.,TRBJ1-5,CSVSGQSDQPQHF,TGCAGCGTTTCTGGACAGAGTGATCAGCCCCAGCATTTT
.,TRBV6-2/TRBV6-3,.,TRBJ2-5,CASSSTSETQYF,TGTGCCAGCAGTTCAACTTCAGAGACCCAGTACTTC
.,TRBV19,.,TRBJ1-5,CASSIATARPGQPQHF,TGTGCCAGTAGTATAGCAACAGCCCGGCCGGGGCAGCCCCAGCATTTT
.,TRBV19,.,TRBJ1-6,CASSGRAGDFPPLHF,TGTGCCAGTAGCGGCCGGGCAGGGGATTTTCCACCCCTCCACTTT
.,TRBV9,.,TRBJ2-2,CASSVTVDTGELFF,TGTGCCAGCAGCGTAACGGTAGACACCGGGGAGCTGTTTTTT
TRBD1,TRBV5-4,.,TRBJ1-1,CASRGQGAYTEAFF,TGTGCCAGCAGGGGACAGGGGGCGTACACTGAAGCTTTCTTT
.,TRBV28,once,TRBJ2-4,CASSLSASRISHWAKNIQYF,TGTGCCAGCAGTTTATCAGCGAGTAGAATCAGCCACTGGGCCAAAAACATTCAGTACTTC
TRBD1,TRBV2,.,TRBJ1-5,CAGDSGTGGPNQPQHF,TGTGCCGGCGATTCCGGGACAGGGGGACCAAATCAGCCCCAGCATTTT
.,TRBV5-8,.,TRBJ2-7,CASSFSRASYEQYF,TGTGCCAGCAGCTTCTCCAGGGCATCCTACGAGCAGTACTTC
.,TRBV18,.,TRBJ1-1,CASSPDDRRAFF,TGTGCCAGCTCACCGGACGACAGGCGTGCTTTCTTT
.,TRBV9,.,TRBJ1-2,CASSLDSPQDYTF,TGTGCCAGCAGCCTGGACAGTCCGCAAGACTACACCTTC
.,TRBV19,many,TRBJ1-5,CASSILVVGNQPQHF,TGTGCCAGTAGTATCTTAGTCGTAGGCAATCAGCCCCAGCATTTT
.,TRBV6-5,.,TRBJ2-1,CAGGGTFYYNEQFF,TGTGCCGGGGGGGGGACATTCTACTACAATGAGCAGTTCTTC
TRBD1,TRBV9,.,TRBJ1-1,CASSVDRDYTEAFF,TGTGCCAGCAGCGTCGACAGGGATTACACTGAAGCTTTCTTT
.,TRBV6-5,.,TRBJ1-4,CASSYRGTNEKLFF,TGTGCCAGCAGTTACAGGGGAACTAATGAAAAACTGTTTTTT
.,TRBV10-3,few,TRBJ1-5,CAISVGADQPQHF,TGTGCCATCAGTGTAGGGGCCGATCAGCCCCAGCATTTT
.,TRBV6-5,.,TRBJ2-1,CASTRGAYNEQFF,TGTGCCAGCACCAGGGGGGCGTACAATGAGCAGTTCTTC
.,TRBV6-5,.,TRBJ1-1,CATKHGQNTEAFF,TGTGCCACCAAACACGGACAGAACACTGAAGCTTTCTTT
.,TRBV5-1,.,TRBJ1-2,CASSLRSQANNYGYTF,TGCGCCAGCAGCTTGAGGTCACAGGCAAATAACTATGGCTACACCTTC
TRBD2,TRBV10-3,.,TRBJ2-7,CAIRGGLGNEQYF,TGTGCCATCAGGGGTGGACTAGGGAACGAGCAGTACTTC
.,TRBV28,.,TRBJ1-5,CVTVRGEKQPQHF,TGTGTTACGGTCCGGGGGGAGAAACAGCCCCAGCATTTT
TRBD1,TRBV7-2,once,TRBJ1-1,CASSTGVGNTEAFF,TGTGCCAGCAGTACAGGGGTCGGGAACACTGAAGCTTTCTTT
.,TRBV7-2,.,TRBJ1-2,CASSLRGNYGYTF,TGTGCCAGCAGCTTGCGGGGTAACTATGGCTACACCTTC
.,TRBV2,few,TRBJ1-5,CASSTGNQPQHF,TGTGCCAGCAGTACGGGCAATCAGCCCCAGCATTTT
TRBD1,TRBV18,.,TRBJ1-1,CASAQGEDTEAFF,TGTGCCAGCGCACAGGGGGAAGACACTGAAGCTTTCTTT
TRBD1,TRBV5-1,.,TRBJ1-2,CASSYQTGDGGYTF,TGCGCCAGCAGCTACCAAACAGGGGACGGTGGCTACACCTTC
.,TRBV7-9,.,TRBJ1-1,CASSLGALMNTEAFF,TGTGCCAGCAGCTTAGGGGCCTTAATGAACACTGAAGCTTTCTTT
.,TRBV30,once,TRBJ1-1,CAWSPLANTEAFF,TGTGCCTGGAGTCCCCTGGCGAACACTGAAGCTTTCTTT
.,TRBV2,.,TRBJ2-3,CASTASENTQYF,TGTGCCAGCACGGCTAGCGAGAATACGCAGTATTTT
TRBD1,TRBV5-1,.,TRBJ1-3,CASSGTATGNTIYF,TGCGCCAGCAGCGGGACAGCCACTGGAAACACCATATATTTT
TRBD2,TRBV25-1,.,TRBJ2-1,CASSEEGLAGAYEQFF,TGTGCCAGCAGTGAAGAGGGACTAGCGGGAGCCTATGAGCAGTTCTTC
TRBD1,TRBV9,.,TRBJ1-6,CASTVTGGKDSPLHF,TGTGCCAGCACCGTGACAGGGGGCAAGGATTCACCCCTCCACTTT
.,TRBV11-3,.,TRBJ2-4,CASSAGGDKNIQYF,TGTGCCAGCAGCGCCGGAGGGGACAAAAACATTCAGTACTTC